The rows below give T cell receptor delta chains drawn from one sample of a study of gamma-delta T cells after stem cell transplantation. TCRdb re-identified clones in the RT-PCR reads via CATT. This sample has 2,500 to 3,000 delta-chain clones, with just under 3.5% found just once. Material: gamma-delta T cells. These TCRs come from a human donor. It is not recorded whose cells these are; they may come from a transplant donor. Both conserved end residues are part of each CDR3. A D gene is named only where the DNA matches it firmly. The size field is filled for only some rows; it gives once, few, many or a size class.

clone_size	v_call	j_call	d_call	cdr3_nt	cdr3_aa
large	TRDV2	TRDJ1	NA	TGTGCCTGTGCCGTCTTGGGGGCTAGGGAAGACAAACTCATCTTT	CACAVLGAREDKLIF
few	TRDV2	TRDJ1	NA	TGTGCCTGTGACACCGTAGATTTTCCTACAGGGGATACTGCCGATAAACTCATCTTT	CACDTVDFPTGDTADKLIF
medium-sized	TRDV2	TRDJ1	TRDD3	TGTGCCTGTGACACCGTTCTTCCCGTGCCTGGGGATAACCCGTACGGAGCCGATAAACTCATCTTT	CACDTVLPVPGDNPYGADKLIF
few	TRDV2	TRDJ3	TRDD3	TGTGCCTGTGACACCGGGACTGGGGGATACTCCTGGGACACCCGACAGATGTTTTTC	CACDTGTGGYSWDTRQMFF
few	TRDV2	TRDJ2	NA	TGTGCCTGTGACACCGTCGGTGGGGGCCTAGCTTTGACAGCACAACTCTTCTTT	CACDTVGGGLALTAQLFF
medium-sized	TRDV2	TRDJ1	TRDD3	TGTGCCTGTGACCCGCTACTGGGGGATACGGATAAACTCATCTTT	CACDPLLGDTDKLIF
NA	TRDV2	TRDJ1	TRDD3	TGTGCCTGTGACTGGGTACTGGGGGACCTAACCCTTAGTGAACTCATCTTT	CACDWVLGDLTLSELIF
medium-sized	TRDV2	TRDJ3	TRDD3	TGTGCCTGTGACACCGCATCCTCCGGGGGATACGTGAGCTCCTGGGACACCCGACAGATGTTTTTC	CACDTASSGGYVSSWDTRQMFF
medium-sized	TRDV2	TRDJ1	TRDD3	TGTGCCTGTGACACCGTGGGGGATACGCACACCGATAAACTCATCTTT	CACDTVGDTHTDKLIF
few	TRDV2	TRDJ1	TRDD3	TGTGCCTGTGACCCAAGTTACTGGGGGGCACACACCGATAAACTCATCTTT	CACDPSYWGAHTDKLIF
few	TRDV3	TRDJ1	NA	TGTGCCCCTGGGGCCTCCTACGGTCGAGGGTCTGCCGATAAACTCATCTTT	CAPGASYGRGSADKLIF
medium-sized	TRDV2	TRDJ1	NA	TGTGCCTGTGACACCGTCGGCTCGATCTCCGAGACCGATAAACTCATCTTT	CACDTVGSISETDKLIF
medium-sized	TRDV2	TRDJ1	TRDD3	TGTGCCTGTGACACGCTCCGGGGCGGGGGGATTCCTTCGTACACCGATAAACTCATCTTT	CACDTLRGGGIPSYTDKLIF
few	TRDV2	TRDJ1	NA	TGCGCCTGTGACCCTGTTCCTAAACGAGAGGGGTACAGCGATAAACTCATCTTT	CACDPVPKREGYSDKLIF
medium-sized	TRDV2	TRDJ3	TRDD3	TGTGCCTGTGACCGACTACTGGGGGATACAAACTGGGACACCCGACAGATGTTTTTC	CACDRLLGDTNWDTRQMFF
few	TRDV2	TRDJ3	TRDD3	TGTGCCTGTGACACTCTACTGGGGGAAAAAACCGATAAAAGCTCCTGGGACACCCGACAGATGTTTTTC	CACDTLLGEKTDKSSWDTRQMFF
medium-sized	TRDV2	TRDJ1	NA	TGTGCCTGTGACACCCTGGGGACCCGCGCCGATAAACTCATCTTT	CACDTLGTRADKLIF
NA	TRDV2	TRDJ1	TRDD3	TGTGCCTGTGAGGGATTGGGGGATACATACACCGATAAACTCATCTTT	CACEGLGDTYTDKLIF
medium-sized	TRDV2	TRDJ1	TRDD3	TGTGCCTGTGACACGATTACTGGGGATAACCGCCCCGATAAACTCATCTTT	CACDTITGDNRPDKLIF
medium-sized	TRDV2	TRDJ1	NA	TGTGCCTGTGACATGGTGGCTGGGGTTTCGCCTAAACTCATCTTT	CACDMVAGVSPKLIF
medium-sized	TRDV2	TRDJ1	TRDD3	TGTGCCTGTGACTCGTTACTGGGGGATCACACCGATAAACTCATCTTT	CACDSLLGDHTDKLIF